Listed here are 22 T cell receptor beta chains from one sample, sequenced in a study of control samples from healthy donors and cancer patients. Assay used: immunoSEQ multiplex PCR; TCRdb lists only in-frame clones, some missing. The repertoire holds about 170,000 clones, with just over 90% as singletons. Sequenced: blood. The receptors were sampled from a woman in her sixties or seventies in good health.

In regard to this clone: This sample also contains other DNA sequences that code for the same CDR3. The V gene is TRBV3-1 (or the pseudogene TRBV3-2), the J gene TRBJ1-2; 9 bases align to TRBD1. The CDR3 has 14 amino acids. CDR1 is LGHDT and CDR2 is YNNKEL in the germline V gene (reference sequence). The J segment lost 4 bases and the V segment lost 4 bases, leaving 4 bases of the junction unmatched. The CDR3 DNA is TGTGCCAGCAGCCCGGGACAGGGAGGCTATGGCTACACCTTC. This translates into CASSPGQGGYGYTF.

The genes are TRBV18 and TRBJ1-6; no firm D call. The length of the CDR3 is 15 residues. V was trimmed by 1 base and J by 9 bases, leaving 13 bases between them. Per the germline V gene, CDR1 is KGHSH and CDR2 is LQKENI. The DNA of the CDR3 is TGTGCCAGCTCACCACTCGAAGGAACAACTTCACCCCTCCACTTT. The encoded protein is CASSPLEGTTSPLHF.

The chain carries TRBV19 and TRBJ2-3, with D possibly being TRBD2 (5 bases). V was pared by 7 bases and J by 1 base, with 12 bases between. CDR3 size: 14 residues. CDR1 is LNHDA, CDR2 SQIVND, per germline (reference sequence). The chain's CDR3 is CASTPMEGTDTQYF. CDR3 bases: TGTGCCAGTACCCCCATGGAGGGCACAGATACGCAGTATTTT.

This clone was seen a single time. The chain couples TRBV19 to TRBJ1-3; no clear D gene. Trimming shortened V by 6 bases and J by 4 bases, and 13 bases separated the two germline ends. CDR1 and CDR2 from the germline V gene are LNHDA and SQIVND (reference sequence). This CDR3 spans 14 amino acids. Written as DNA, the CDR3 is TGTGCCAGTAGCCCCGGTTGGTTGGGAAACACCATATATTTT. This encodes CASSPGWLGNTIYF.

The rearrangement joins TRBV29-1 to TRBJ1-2; 11 bases map to TRBD1. The V segment lost 6 bases and the J segment 8 bases; nucleotides outside the gene matches: 17. Germline lookup yields CDR1 SQVTM and CDR2 ANQGSEA. The CDR3 length is 16 residues. The CDR3 here is CSVRSAAGQGASGYTF. The CDR3 nucleotides are TGCAGCGTACGATCCGCCGCTGGACAGGGGGCGTCGGGCTACACCTTC.

V usage is TRBV6-6 and J usage is TRBJ2-3; 9 positions agree with TRBD1. The J segment lost 3 bases and the V segment lost 7 bases, leaving 5 bases of the junction unmatched. The CDR3 runs 14 residues. Germline V CDR1 and CDR2: MNHNY, SVGAGI (reference sequence). The CDR3 here is CASNKDRGTDTQYF. The CDR3 DNA follows: TGTGCCAGCAATAAGGACAGGGGAACAGATACGCAGTATTTT.

This chain connects TRBV28 to TRBJ2-7; D not certain. V was pared by 2 bases and J by 3 bases, with 5 bases between. Germline V gene data show CDR1 as MDHEN and CDR2 as SYDVKM. The CDR3 runs 12 residues. CDR3 loop: CASSLLHYEQYF. DNA for the CDR3: TGTGCCAGCAGTTTACTCCACTACGAGCAGTACTTC. Drawing the rest from reference TRBV28 and TRBJ2-7, the complete variable domain is DVKVTQSSRYLVKRTGEKVFLECVQDMDHENMFWYRQDPGLGLRLIYFSYDVKMKEKGDIPEGYSVSREKKERFSLILESASTNQTSMYLCASSLLHYEQYFGPGTRLTVT.

The gene calls are TRBV11-2 and TRBJ1-1; weak D call: TRBD1 (6 bases). CDR3 size: 15 residues. Germline V gene sequence: CDR1 SGHAT, CDR2 FQNNGV. V lost 1 base and J lost 0, with 9 bases in between. Here the CDR3 reads CASSLGRGLNTEAFF. CDR3 DNA: TGTGCCAGCAGCTTAGGTCGGGGGCTGAACACTGAAGCTTTCTTT.

The gene calls are TRBV3-1 (or the pseudogene TRBV3-2) and TRBJ2-1; TRBD1 aligns across 7 bases. The length of the CDR3 is 15 residues. Germline CDR1 and CDR2: LGHDT and YNNKEL (reference sequence). The V and J ends lost 5 bases and 6 bases, in that order; junction bases with no gene match: 10. The CDR3 DNA sequence: TGTGCCAGCAGCTTCGTGGCACAGGGGCTCAATGAGCAGTTCTTC. Translated, it gives CASSFVAQGLNEQFF.

The chain is built from TRBV4-3 and TRBJ1-1; D unclear. CDR3 length: 15 residues. The germline gives CDR1 LGHNA, CDR2 YSLEER. V dropped 1 base and J dropped 2 bases, with 11 bases sitting between them. CDR3 sequence reads: CASSQGLADNTEAFF. The CDR3 DNA follows: TGCGCCAGCAGCCAAGGGTTGGCAGACAACACTGAAGCTTTCTTT.

The rearrangement uses TRBV18 and TRBJ1-1; 7 bases fit TRBD1. V shed 4 bases and J 0 bases; nucleotides not matched to a gene: 8. The germline V gene has CDR1 KGHSH and CDR2 LQKENI. This CDR3 has 16 amino acids. The chain's CDR3 is CASSLRDRILNTEAFF. In nucleotides, the CDR3 is TGTGCCAGCTCACTTCGGGACAGAATCTTGAACACTGAAGCTTTCTTT.

This rearrangement joins TRBV7-2 to TRBJ2-7; D gene uncertain. The CDR3 is 15 residues long. CDR1 is SGHTA and CDR2 is FQGNSA in the germline V gene. V lost 5 bases and J 5 bases, leaving 19 bases between the germline ends. The CDR3 reads CASSPRYGSVDEQYF. The CDR3 DNA follows: TGTGCCAGCAGCCCCCGATACGGCAGTGTGGACGAGCAGTACTTC.

This rearrangement joins TRBV18 to TRBJ2-3; 9 nucleotides agree with TRBD2. Germline V CDR1 and CDR2: KGHSH, LQKENI. CDR3 size: 16 residues. V lost 3 bases and J lost 6; bases outside the gene matches: 10. This CDR3 reads CASSPSAGGQVDTQYF. DNA of the CDR3: TGTGCCAGCTCACCGTCGGCGGGGGGGCAGGTGGATACGCAGTATTTT.

This rearrangement joins TRBV7-2 to TRBJ1-1, with 8 bases identical to TRBD1. This CDR3 region has 14 residues. After removal of 5 bases from V and 1 base from J, the junction contained 3 bases not matched to a gene. CDR1 and CDR2 from the germline V gene are SGHTA and FQGNSA. CDR3 in DNA: TGTGCCAGCAGCCCAGGACAGGGGAACACTGAAGCTTTCTTT. It translates to CASSPGQGNTEAFF.

The V gene is TRBV11-2, the J gene TRBJ1-2, with unresolved D. CDR1 is SGHAT and CDR2 is FQNNGV in the germline V gene. There are 14 residues in the CDR3. V shed 0 bases and J shed 5 bases, with 10 bases lying between them. The CDR3 DNA sequence: TGTGCCAGCAGCTTAGAAGGGTCCGGGTATGGCTACACCTTC. Amino acid sequence: CASSLEGSGYGYTF.

The chain links TRBV2 to TRBJ2-7; no clear D. V lost 2 bases and J lost 10, with 6 bases in between. Germline CDR1 and CDR2: SNHLY and FYNNEI. CDR3 length: 10 residues. CDR3: CASSERIQYF. The CDR3 coding sequence is TGTGCCAGCAGTGAAAGGATCCAGTACTTC.

This chain links TRBV29-1 with TRBJ1-2; 9 nucleotides match TRBD1. The CDR3 totals 13 residues. CDR1 is SQVTM and CDR2 is ANQGSEA in the germline V gene. The V and J ends lost 6 bases and 6 bases, in that order; junction bases with no gene match: 8. CDR3 loop: CSVGLDRGDGYTF. The CDR3 coding sequence is TGCAGCGTCGGATTGGACAGGGGAGATGGCTACACCTTC.

This chain uses TRBV5-1 with TRBJ1-5, with a weak D call TRBD1 (6 bases). Germline assignment: CDR1 SGHRS and CDR2 YFSETQ. The V end lost 4 bases, the J end lost 2 bases, and 13 bases lay between the germline ends. The CDR3 consists of 15 residues. The CDR3 reads CASSPGVNGNQPQHF. In DNA, the CDR3 is TGCGCCAGCAGCCCAGGGGTAAATGGCAATCAGCCCCAGCATTTT.

The chain carries TRBV7-9 and TRBJ2-5, with 12 bases matching TRBD1. The V and J ends lost 4 bases and 6 bases, in that order; junction bases with no gene match: 9. The CDR3 has 16 amino acids. Germline values: CDR1 SEHNR, CDR2 FQNEAQ (reference sequence). The CDR3 is CASSYHRDRGQQTQYF. Here the CDR3 DNA reads TGTGCCAGCAGCTATCACCGGGACAGGGGGCAACAGACCCAGTACTTC.

The chain carries TRBV6-2 or TRBV6-3 and TRBJ2-3; no firm D call. Deletions cut 6 bases from V and 2 bases from J, with 3 bases between. Germline CDR1 reads MNHEY; CDR2 reads SVGEGT. The CDR3 loop spans 11 amino acids. The DNA for the CDR3 is TGTGCCAGCAGCGTCACAGATACGCAGTATTTT. Protein product: CASSVTDTQYF.

The J gene is TRBJ2-5, the V gene TRBV6-2 or TRBV6-3, with D possibly TRBD2 on 6 matching bases. The CDR3 length is 15 residues. Germline V gives CDR1 MNHEY, CDR2 SVGEGT. V lost 2 bases, J lost 5 bases, and 15 bases lay in between. The CDR3 nucleotides read TGTGCCAGCAGTTACACCGGGACTTGGAGGGAGACCCAGTACTTC. Protein: CASSYTGTWRETQYF.

The V and J genes are TRBV9 and TRBJ1-1; D gene uncertain. V was shortened by 3 bases and J by 1 base, with 16 bases between the two germline ends. Germline V gene lookup returns CDR1 SGDLS and CDR2 YYNGEE. The CDR3 consists of 16 residues. CDR3 amino acids: CASSGPRGGGNTEAFF. The CDR3, as DNA: TGTGCCAGCAGCGGCCCTCGGGGAGGAGGGAACACTGAAGCTTTCTTT. The complete variable domain, with remaining parts taken from reference TRBV9 and TRBJ1-1, reads DSGVTQTPKHLITATGQRVTLRCSPRSGDLSVYWYQQSLDQGLQFLIQYYNGEERAKGNILERFSAQQFPDLHSELNLSSLELGDSALYFCASSGPRGGGNTEAFFGQGTRLTVV.